The 17 T cell receptor beta chains listed next were all sequenced from one sample in a study of T cell responses to AZD1222 COVID-19 vaccine. The assay was immunoSEQ multiplex PCR, and TCRdb's table has in-frame clones only and misses some. The repertoire holds around 65,000 clones, around 81% seen once, with 26% in the top ten. This material consisted of peripheral blood, taken 28 days after the second AZD1222 dose. Receptor source: an adult who received the AZD1222 COVID-19 vaccine.

V and J are TRBV18 and TRBJ2-7; TRBD1 aligns across 9 bases. V was pared by 4 bases and J by 0 bases, with 16 bases of the junction left unmatched. This CDR3 has 19 residues. Germline CDR1 KGHSH, CDR2 LQKENI. The CDR3 protein is CASSQPGQGHLITSYEQYF. As DNA, the CDR3 is TGTGCCAGCTCACAACCGGGACAGGGACACTTAATAACCTCCTACGAGCAGTACTTC.

The J gene is TRBJ2-1, the V gene TRBV9; TRBD2 matches 9 bases. The CDR3 length is 15 residues. Germline CDR1 is SGDLS and CDR2 is YYNGEE. V lost 3 bases and J lost 5; bases outside the gene matches: 6. CDR3 DNA sequence: TGTGCCAGCAGCGCGGGGACTAGCCGAAACAATGAGCAGTTCTTC. It codes for CASSAGTSRNNEQFF.

This chain links TRBV7-7 with TRBJ2-5; 7 bases agree with TRBD2. The CDR3 spans 13 residues. The junction had 1 base not matched to a gene; V was cut back by 5 bases and J by 1 base. Germline assignment: CDR1 SSHAT and CDR2 FNYEAQ (reference sequence). As DNA, the CDR3 is TGTGCCAGCAGCCGGACTAGCCAAGAGACCCAGTACTTC. Translated, it gives CASSRTSQETQYF.

This chain connects TRBV6-6 to TRBJ1-5; perhaps TRBD1 as D (6 bases). The CDR3 has 14 amino acids. Trimming took off 6 bases at V and 5 bases at J, with 14 bases between the two ends. Germline V gene lookup returns CDR1 MNHNY and CDR2 SVGAGI (reference sequence). CDR3 nucleotides: TGTGCCAGCAGACAGGGTTGGGGGGATCAGCCCCAGCATTTT. Protein: CASRQGWGDQPQHF.

This chain uses TRBV10-2 with TRBJ1-5; 8 positions match TRBD1. Unmatched junction bases numbered 3, after V lost 0 bases and J lost 5 bases. The germline V gene encodes CDR1 WSHSY and CDR2 SAAADI. The CDR3 sequence is 15 residues long. The CDR3 nucleotides read TGCGCCAGCAGTGAGTCCCGGACAGGGTATCAGCCCCAGCATTTT. It translates to CASSESRTGYQPQHF.

The DNA of the CDR3 is TGTGCCAGCAGCTTAGACGGGGGGCGTCAGCCCCAGCATTTT. Amino acid sequence: CASSLDGGRQPQHF. The rearrangement links TRBV7-2 to TRBJ1-5, with TRBD1 as a possible D gene (6 bases). This CDR3 region has 14 residues. V lost 1 base and J 6 bases, leaving 10 bases between the germline ends. Germline V gives CDR1 SGHTA, CDR2 FQGNSA.

This clone was seen only a few times. This chain joins TRBV6-6 and TRBJ1-1; unclear D gene. The length of the CDR3 is 12 residues. Germline CDR1 is MNHNY and CDR2 is SVGAGI (reference sequence). The V gene lost 7 bases and the J gene lost 8 bases, with 14 bases spanning the gap. Here the CDR3 reads CASMGRRNEAFF. In DNA, the CDR3 is TGTGCCAGCATGGGTCGACGGAACGAAGCTTTCTTT.

This chain uses TRBV28 with TRBJ1-5; TRBD1 matches 7 bases. Germline V gene sequence: CDR1 MDHEN, CDR2 SYDVKM. The junction had 5 bases not matched to a gene; V was cut back by 5 bases and J by 4 bases. CDR3 length: 14 amino acids. CDR3 DNA: TGTGCCAGCAGTGTGGCACAGGGGAATCAGCCCCAGCATTTT. Protein: CASSVAQGNQPQHF.

The gene calls are TRBV7-2 and TRBJ2-5; perhaps TRBD2 as D (5 bases). Trimming pared 1 base from V and 5 bases from J, leaving 11 bases between. CDR1 and CDR2 (germline): SGHTA, FQGNSA. CDR3 length equals 14 residues. CDR3 amino acids: CASSLGLAVETQYF. CDR3 DNA sequence: TGTGCCAGCAGCTTAGGGCTAGCTGTTGAGACCCAGTACTTC.

The chain joins TRBV5-1 to TRBJ2-5; maybe TRBD1 (7 bases). CDR1 is SGHRS and CDR2 is YFSETQ in the germline V gene. The CDR3 loop spans 16 amino acids. The V gene lost 10 bases and the J gene lost 0 bases, with 22 bases spanning the gap. The CDR3 sequence is CALSKRAGGYQETQYF. DNA of the CDR3: TGCGCCCTCAGTAAGAGGGCAGGGGGGTACCAAGAGACCCAGTACTTC.

This clone rates as medium-sized. This chain links TRBV28 with TRBJ1-1; the match to TRBD1 covers 7 bases. CDR3 length: 14 residues. After removal of 4 bases from V and 1 base from J, the junction contained 3 bases not matched to a gene. CDR1 MDHEN and CDR2 SYDVKM come from the germline V gene. The CDR3 coding sequence is TGTGCCAGCAGTTCGGGACAGAAGAACACTGAAGCTTTCTTT. This translates into CASSSGQKNTEAFF.

V gene TRBV7-2 combines with J gene TRBJ2-1; 7 bases are a match to TRBD2. V shed 1 base, J shed 2 bases, and the junction held 5 bases outside the gene matches. The germline V gene has CDR1 SGHTA and CDR2 FQGNSA. There are 16 residues in the CDR3. CDR3 bases: TGTGCCAGCAGCTTAGATTTCAGCGGGGCCTACAATGAGCAGTTCTTC. Its protein is CASSLDFSGAYNEQFF.

This sequence joins TRBV6-1 and TRBJ1-4; D gene uncertain. Germline CDR1 MNHNS, CDR2 SASEGT. The CDR3 is 11 amino acids. V was clipped by 1 base and J by 9 bases, with 3 bases between them. CDR3 sequence: CASSEVKKLFF. CDR3 bases: TGTGCCAGCAGTGAAGTAAAAAAACTGTTTTTT.

V gene TRBV9 combines with J gene TRBJ2-7, with D unresolved. CDR1 SGDLS and CDR2 YYNGEE come from the germline V gene. CDR3 size: 14 residues. V was pared by 0 bases and J by 2 bases, with 9 bases between. CDR3 in DNA: TGTGCCAGCAGCGTAGGGAGCGAAACCTACGAGCAGTACTTC. Amino acid sequence: CASSVGSETYEQYF.

This clone has a handful of counts. The chain is built from TRBV6-5 and TRBJ1-2; D unclear. Germline assignment: CDR1 MNHEY and CDR2 SVGAGI. CDR3 length: 14 amino acids. The ends were cut back, 0 bases at V and 2 bases at J, with 7 bases in the middle. CDR3 amino acids: CASSYSAQNYGYTF. For the CDR3, the DNA is TGTGCCAGCAGTTACTCGGCACAGAACTATGGCTACACCTTC.

This chain connects TRBV27 to TRBJ2-1; D possibly matches TRBD1 or TRBD2 (6 bases each). V lost 7 bases and J lost 0, with 16 bases in between. Per germline, CDR1 MNHEY and CDR2 SMNVEV (reference sequence). This CDR3 is 16 amino acids long. CDR3 sequence (DNA): TGTGCCAGCATCCCTACGGGGGCGAGCTCCTACAATGAGCAGTTCTTC. It codes for CASIPTGASSYNEQFF.

The rearrangement links TRBV7-3 to TRBJ2-1; 7 bases map to TRBD2. Germline V lookup: CDR1 SGHTA, CDR2 FQGTGA. The CDR3 totals 15 residues. V lost 1 base, J lost 2 bases, and 2 bases stayed unmatched. CDR3 DNA: TGTGCCAGCAGCTTAATCGGGGGGACCTACAATGAGCAGTTCTTC. This gives the protein CASSLIGGTYNEQFF.